One sample yielded the 16 T cell receptor beta chains listed below, sequenced in a study of cytomegalovirus exposure and HLA in healthy donors. Primers included in the PCR were 60 Vbeta and 13 Jbeta primers. Sequencing was performed with immunoSEQ multiplex PCR; in TCRdb, only in-frame clones are kept and a portion is missing. The data contain some 54,000 clones, over 75% of them singletons. Sequencing used PBMCs. The source is a male donor in good health and CMV-seronegative.

The chain uses TRBV4-2 and TRBJ1-1; no definite D call. The germline V gene has CDR1 LGHNA and CDR2 YNFKEQ. The CDR3 loop spans 16 amino acids. V was shortened by 0 bases and J by 0 bases, with 11 bases between the two germline ends. The CDR3 nucleotides are TGTGCCAGCAGCCAAGAATCCCCGGGGATGAACACTGAAGCTTTCTTT. Protein product: CASSQESPGMNTEAFF.

The CDR3 sequence is CASSLTGASGNTIYF. CDR3 nucleotides: TGTGCCAGCTCACTGACAGGTGCCTCTGGAAACACCATATATTTT. V and J are TRBV18 and TRBJ1-3, with D perhaps matching TRBD1 (6 bases). The V end lost 4 bases, the J end lost 0 bases, and 10 bases lay between the germline ends. The germline V gene has CDR1 KGHSH and CDR2 LQKENI. The CDR3 extends over 15 amino acids.

This sequence joins TRBV7-2 and TRBJ2-6, with 8 bases identical to TRBD1. This CDR3 contains 16 residues. Germline trimming cut 5 bases from V and 4 bases from J; bases unmatched to any gene: 7. Germline V gives CDR1 SGHTA, CDR2 FQGNSA. In DNA form, the CDR3 reads TGTGCCAGCAGCACCAACAGGGGGACAGGGGCCAACGTCCTGACTTTC. Its translation: CASSTNRGTGANVLTF.

The rearrangement joins TRBV10-3 to TRBJ2-5; 8 bases are a match to TRBD1. Germline V lookup: CDR1 ENHRY, CDR2 SYGVKD. J lost 1 base, V lost 0 bases, and 10 bases had no gene match. CDR3 size: 18 residues. The CDR3, as DNA: TGTGCCATCAGTGAGTCTAATCGGGACAGGTCCACCCAAGAGACCCAGTACTTC. Protein: CAISESNRDRSTQETQYF.

V and J are TRBV19 and TRBJ1-1; D call uncertain. The CDR3 runs 14 residues. From germline, CDR1 is LNHDA and CDR2 SQIVND (reference sequence). V was pared by 5 bases and J by 3 bases, with 13 bases between. DNA of the CDR3: TGTGCCAGTAGTCAAGTAGTCGTCTACACTGAAGCTTTCTTT. It yields the protein CASSQVVVYTEAFF.

This chain connects TRBV28 to TRBJ1-1; 7 bases are shared with TRBD1. Trimming took 5 bases from V and 1 from J; bases not matched to a gene: 4. CDR1 MDHEN and CDR2 SYDVKM come from the germline V gene. This CDR3 has 14 amino acids. The CDR3: CASSAQGGNTEAFF. The CDR3 nucleotides read TGTGCCAGCAGTGCCCAGGGGGGGAACACTGAAGCTTTCTTT.

The chain combines TRBV5-4 with TRBJ2-3, with a weak D call TRBD1 (5 bases). The CDR3 runs 14 residues. The germline gives CDR1 SGHNT, CDR2 YYREEE (reference sequence). V lost 0 bases, J lost 2 bases, and 7 bases lay in between. The CDR3 region has the DNA TGTGCCAGCAGCTTGGGACAGACCACAGATACGCAGTATTTT. Translating it yields CASSLGQTTDTQYF.

The CDR3 DNA reads TGTGCCAGGAGTAACAGGGTCCCCCAGGACGAAAAACTGTTTTTT. Translating gives CARSNRVPQDEKLFF. The J gene is TRBJ1-4, the V gene TRBV27; D is possibly TRBD1 (6 bases). CDR1 and CDR2 from the germline V gene are MNHEY and SMNVEV (reference sequence). CDR3 length: 15 amino acids. V shed 9 bases and J shed 8 bases, with 22 bases lying between them.

The J gene is TRBJ2-5, the V gene TRBV9; 7 positions agree with TRBD2. CDR1 SGDLS and CDR2 YYNGEE come from the germline V gene. This CDR3 has 15 residues. The junction had 6 bases not matched to a gene; V was cut back by 2 bases and J by 2 bases. CDR3 residues: CASSVGSGLQETQYF. The DNA for the CDR3 is TGTGCCAGCAGCGTCGGTAGCGGGCTACAAGAGACCCAGTACTTC.

The CDR3 region has the DNA TGTGCCAGCAGTTACTCAGGGGGCTTAGAAGAGACCCAGTACTTC. Its translation is CASSYSGGLEETQYF. The chain joins TRBV6-5 to TRBJ2-5, with TRBD1 identical over 7 bases. The CDR3 covers 15 residues. The trim removed 0 bases at V and 3 bases at J, leaving 4 bases unmatched. Germline assignment: CDR1 MNHEY and CDR2 SVGAGI.

The chain couples TRBV5-1 to TRBJ1-1, with 7 bases identical to TRBD1. The CDR3 consists of 15 residues. Germline V gene data show CDR1 as SGHRS and CDR2 as YFSETQ. Germline trimming cut 2 bases from V and 3 bases from J; bases unmatched to any gene: 7. CDR3 sequence reads: CASSLRTGSDTEAFF. CDR3 DNA: TGCGCCAGCAGCTTACGGACAGGTTCTGACACTGAAGCTTTCTTT.

The chain joins TRBV9 to TRBJ2-2; maybe TRBD1 (6 bases). The V end lost 2 bases, the J end lost 0 bases, and 17 bases lay between the germline ends. Germline assignment: CDR1 SGDLS and CDR2 YYNGEE. The CDR3 length is 18 residues. Written as DNA, the CDR3 is TGTGCCAGCAGCGTTGCGGTCCGACAGGTTTCGAACACCGGGGAGCTGTTTTTT. Protein product: CASSVAVRQVSNTGELFF.

This CDR3 reads CASSPEWTRETQYF. The DNA for the CDR3 is TGTGCCAGCAGCCCAGAGTGGACTAGAGAGACCCAGTACTTC. This chain links TRBV7-9 with TRBJ2-5, with TRBD2 matching over 7 bases. The CDR3 totals 14 residues. Germline V gene sequence: CDR1 SEHNR, CDR2 FQNEAQ (reference sequence). V lost 5 bases and J lost 4; bases outside the gene matches: 7. Full variable domain (remainder filled in from reference TRBV7-9 and TRBJ2-5): DTGVSQNPRHKITKRGQNVTFRCDPISEHNRLYWYRQTLGQGPEFLTYFQNEAQLEKSRLLSDRFSAERPKGSFSTLEIQRTEQGDSAMYLCASSPEWTRETQYFGPGTRLLVL.

The rearrangement joins TRBV4-2 to TRBJ1-6, with D hard to call. This CDR3 has 14 amino acids. The V end lost 0 bases, the J end lost 12 bases, and 12 bases lay between the germline ends. Germline V gene lookup returns CDR1 LGHNA and CDR2 YNFKEQ. The CDR3 reads CASSQDRGVGPLHF. The CDR3, as DNA: TGTGCCAGCAGCCAAGATCGCGGGGTAGGACCCCTCCACTTT.

The chain joins TRBV6-5 to TRBJ1-3, with D perhaps matching TRBD1 (5 bases). Germline V gene lookup returns CDR1 MNHEY and CDR2 SVGAGI. This CDR3 is built from 15 residues. V lost 7 bases and J lost 2, with 15 bases in between. CDR3 loop: CASTPGGTPGNTIYF. The CDR3 nucleotides read TGTGCCAGCACCCCGGGGGGGACTCCTGGAAACACCATATATTTT.

The rearrangement links TRBV6-1 to TRBJ2-5, with 9 bases identical to TRBD2. This CDR3 comprises 16 residues. The germline gives CDR1 MNHNS, CDR2 SASEGT. Germline trimming cut 4 bases from V and 5 bases from J; bases unmatched to any gene: 11. The CDR3 sequence is CASSGGQRGVGETQYF. As DNA, the CDR3 is TGTGCCAGCAGTGGGGGTCAGCGGGGGGTAGGGGAGACCCAGTACTTC.